Sequencing of this T cell receptor beta chain was carried out in a study of T cell responses to AZD1222 COVID-19 vaccine. Study observations and caveats: A mostly white British donor set with more females was recruited, and clonal diversity was possibly underestimated. Rises in breadth and depth of Spike-specific TCRs came after two AZD1222 doses. The study reported that nearly half of spike-specific TCRs target unmutated variant regions.

With respect to this clone: As yet, its antigen is unknown.

The repertoire was sequenced with immunoSEQ multiplex PCR; TCRdb's copy has only in-frame clones and lacks some. Of under 150,000 clones listed, approximately 88% are singletons. With V trimmed by 6 bases and J by 3 bases, 6 bases remained unmatched. The germline V gene encodes CDR1 LNHDA and CDR2 SQIVND (reference sequence). The CDR3 consists of 15 residues. This sequence originates from an adult in good health. Sequenced here: peripheral blood, sampled on day 0 of MenACWY control vaccination. The V and J genes are TRBV19 and TRBJ1-5; TRBD1 aligns across 9 bases. Here the CDR3 reads CASRDGTGFNQPQHF. The CDR3 DNA sequence: TGTGCCAGTAGGGACGGGACAGGGTTCAATCAGCCCCAGCATTTT.